The rows below give T cell receptor beta chains drawn from one sample of a study of CD8 T cells in Susac syndrome. TCRdb recomputed calls from the immunoSEQ multiplex PCR reads with MiXCR, one row per CDR3 protein. The repertoire holds some 200,000 distinct CDR3 sequences, with 90% to 95% as singletons. Sequencing used CD4+ T cells from PBMCs. Every receptor here comes from a human donor with multiple sclerosis. CDR3s include the opening cysteine and the closing phenylalanine or tryptophan. A D gene is named only where the DNA matches it firmly. Where a row states a size, it is once, few, many or the class of an expanded clone; other rows omit it.

TRBD1	TRBV3-1	TRBJ2-7	NA	TGTGCCAGCAGTCTTCCGGGACAGGGCTCCTACGAGCAGTACTTC	CASSLPGQGSYEQYF
NA	TRBV3-1	TRBJ1-1	NA	TGTGCCAGCAGCCAAGTTCGAATGGCTGAAGCTTTCTTT	CASSQVRMAEAFF
TRBD2	TRBV11-2	TRBJ2-7	once	TGTGCCAGCAGCTTAGTAGCGGGGGACACCTACGAGCAGTACTTC	CASSLVAGDTYEQYF
NA	TRBV20-1	TRBJ1-2	NA	TGCAGTGCTAGAACAGGGAACTATGGCTACACCTTC	CSARTGNYGYTF
TRBD1	TRBV3-1	TRBJ2-2	NA	TGTGCCAGCAGCCCGTACCAGGGACAGGGGACGCCCGGGGAGCTGTTTTTT	CASSPYQGQGTPGELFF
TRBD1	TRBV4-2	TRBJ2-7	NA	TGTGCCAGCAGCCAAGCGACAGGGCAAGACTACGAGCAGTACTTC	CASSQATGQDYEQYF
TRBD1	TRBV12-3/TRBV12-4	TRBJ2-3	NA	TGTGCCAGCAGATGGACAGGGGTGGGAGATACGCAGTATTTT	CASRWTGVGDTQYF
NA	TRBV30	TRBJ1-2	NA	TGTGCCTGGAGGCTCCCGGGGAGCTATGGCTACACCTTC	CAWRLPGSYGYTF
NA	TRBV30	TRBJ2-1	few	TGTGCCTGCGGGACACGAGCCTACAATGAGCAGTTCTTC	CACGTRAYNEQFF
TRBD1	TRBV5-1	TRBJ1-6	NA	TGCGCCTGCAGCTTGGGACAGTCGAATTCACCCCTCCACTTT	CACSLGQSNSPLHF
NA	TRBV4-1	TRBJ2-3	NA	TGCGCCAGCAGCCAAGATCGGTACGGGGATACGCAGTATTTT	CASSQDRYGDTQYF
NA	TRBV3-1	TRBJ2-7	NA	TGTGCCAGCAGCCAAGAGTTTCCTTTATACGAGCAGTACTTC	CASSQEFPLYEQYF
TRBD1	TRBV30	TRBJ2-7	NA	TGTGCCTGGAATACCGGGACAGGGGGCCGCGAGCAGTACTTC	CAWNTGTGGREQYF
TRBD1	TRBV27	TRBJ1-2	NA	TGTGCCAGCAGTTTAAACAGGGGAGACCATGGCTACACCTTC	CASSLNRGDHGYTF
TRBD2	TRBV10-1	TRBJ2-2	NA	TGCGCCATGACCGGGACTAGTGCCACCGGGGAGCTGTTTTTT	CAMTGTSATGELFF
NA	TRBV25-1	TRBJ1-2	NA	TGTGCCAGCAGTGAAAATGGCTACACCTTC	CASSENGYTF